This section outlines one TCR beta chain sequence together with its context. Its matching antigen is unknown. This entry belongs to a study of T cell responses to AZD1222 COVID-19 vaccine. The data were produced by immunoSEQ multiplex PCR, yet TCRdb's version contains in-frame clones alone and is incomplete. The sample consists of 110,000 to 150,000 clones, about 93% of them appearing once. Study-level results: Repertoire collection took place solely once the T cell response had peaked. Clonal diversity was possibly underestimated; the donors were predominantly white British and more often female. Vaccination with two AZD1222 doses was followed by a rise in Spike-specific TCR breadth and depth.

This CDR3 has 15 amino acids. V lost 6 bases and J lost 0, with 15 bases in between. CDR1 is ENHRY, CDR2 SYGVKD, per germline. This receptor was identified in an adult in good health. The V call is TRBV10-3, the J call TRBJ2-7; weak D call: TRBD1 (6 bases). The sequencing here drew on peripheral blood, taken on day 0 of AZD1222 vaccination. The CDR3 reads CAIRGTADSSYEQYF. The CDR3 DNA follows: TGTGCCATCAGGGGGACGGCGGACAGCTCCTACGAGCAGTACTTC.